This T cell receptor (beta chain) was captured in a study of neurological immune-mediated disorders. General observations from the study: HTLV-1-associated myelopathy had the most TCR clonal expansion, while multiple sclerosis had the least, a level that fell below healthy controls. There were no CDR3 amino acid sequences shared by expanded clones across subjects, a result suggesting private repertoires in all groups.

The CDR3 runs 13 residues. J lost 10 bases, V lost 4 bases, and 7 bases had no gene match. Germline V gene lookup returns CDR1 LNHDA and CDR2 SQIVND (reference sequence). TCRdb independently ran MiXCR on the 5' RACE reads; one entry per CDR3 protein. The top ten clones hold approximately 23% of a sample with 50,000 or so distinct CDR3 sequences, about 23% of them seen once. The study used blood bank volunteers in Maryland, USA, as healthy controls. Unsorted libraries were generated from 2 million PBMCs held at -80 degrees C. This clonotype was detected ten times or more. Its target is unknown. This sequence was found in a woman between 65 and 79 years old in good health. The chain employs TRBV19 and TRBJ2-1; 7 positions match TRBD2. Sequencing was carried out using PBMCs. The CDR3 region is CASSSTQLAEQFF. The CDR3, as DNA: TGTGCCAGTAGTAGCACTCAACTAGCGGAGCAGTTCTTC. The variable domain in full, with the rest retrieved from reference TRBV19 and TRBJ2-1, is DGGITQSPKYLFRKEGQNVTLSCEQNLNHDAMYWYRQDPGQGLRLIYYSQIVNDFQKGDIAEGYSVSREKKESFPLTVTSAQKNPTAFYLCASSSTQLAEQFFGPGTRLTVL.